The rows below give T cell receptor beta chains drawn from one sample of a study of siplizumab effects on memory and regulatory T cells. Sequenced by immunoSEQ multiplex PCR; TCRdb stores in-frame clones only, minus some. This sample has 100,000 or so clones, with around 90% found just once. The specimen sequenced was non-Treg CD4+ T cells sorted from blood. These receptors all stem from a human donor in good health. Both conserved end residues are part of each CDR3. A D gene is named only where the DNA matches it firmly. Size tells how often a clone was seen (once, few, many) or the class of an expanded clone, and some rows leave it out.

V gene	J gene	CDR3 length	clone size	D gene	CDR3 protein	CDR3 DNA
TRBV28	TRBJ2-5	15	once	.	CASSAQNQGTETQYF	TGTGCCAGCAGTGCCCAAAATCAGGGGACGGAGACCCAGTACTTC
TRBV30	TRBJ2-7	14	.	.	CACSLSDITYEQYF	TGTGCCTGCTCCCTCTCGGACATAACCTACGAGCAGTACTTC
TRBV19	TRBJ1-2	14	.	.	CASSIYGENYGYTF	TGTGCCAGTAGTATTTATGGAGAGAACTATGGCTACACCTTC
TRBV5-5	TRBJ2-7	15	.	TRBD1	CASSSGTALGYEQYF	TGTGCCAGCAGCTCTGGGACAGCCCTGGGCTACGAGCAGTACTTC
TRBV19	TRBJ1-1	15	.	TRBD1	CASSPDREWNTEAFF	TGTGCCAGTAGTCCGGACAGGGAGTGGAACACTGAAGCTTTCTTT
TRBV9	TRBJ1-4	14	.	.	CASSVNWANEKLFF	TGTGCCAGCAGCGTAAATTGGGCTAATGAAAAACTGTTTTTT
TRBV10-3	TRBJ1-1	13	once	.	CAISVRENTEAFF	TGTGCCATCAGTGTTCGGGAGAACACTGAAGCTTTCTTT
TRBV4-1	TRBJ2-1	17	.	.	CASSPPPWLVNFNEQFF	TGCGCCAGCAGCCCACCTCCGTGGCTAGTAAACTTCAATGAGCAGTTCTTC
TRBV30	TRBJ1-2	14	.	.	CAWSRAGGGYGYTF	TGTGCCTGGAGTAGGGCCGGGGGAGGCTATGGCTACACCTTC
TRBV7-3	TRBJ2-5	14	.	.	CASSQGPGWETQYF	TGTGCCAGCAGCCAAGGGCCAGGATGGGAGACCCAGTACTTC
TRBV6-4	TRBJ2-5	12	.	.	CASTKGQETQYF	TGTGCCAGCACGAAGGGGCAAGAGACCCAGTACTTC
TRBV5-6	TRBJ2-1	14	.	TRBD1	CASSKGQGRGEQFF	TGTGCCAGCAGCAAGGGACAGGGACGGGGTGAGCAGTTCTTC